The subject of this entry is one T cell receptor beta chain. This record comes from a study of CDR3 diversity in severe acne. The CDR3 loop spans 12 amino acids. Germline values: CDR1 LNHDA, CDR2 SQIVND (reference sequence). Trimming took off 6 bases at V and 8 bases at J, with 13 bases between the two ends. TCRdb re-analysed the PCR reads in MiXCR, keeping a single row per CDR3 protein. The sample consists of more than 85,000 distinct CDR3 sequences, 45% to 50% of them appearing once. The chain has TRBV19 and TRBJ1-2; tentative D call: TRBD1 (5 bases). The sequence was obtained from a male donor in good health, serving as a control. Sequenced material: blood. CDR3 residues: CASSAGPQGYTF. The CDR3 nucleotides are TGTGCCAGTAGCGCAGGGCCTCAAGGCTACACCTTC.